This record looks at one TCR beta chain sequence and its context. TCRdb's table, derived via immunoSEQ multiplex PCR, lists solely in-frame clones and lacks some. This table has about 140,000 clones, 79% appearing once. CDR3 length: 15 residues. Germline V gives CDR1 WNHNN, CDR2 SYGVQD (reference sequence). V was trimmed by 4 bases and J by 8 bases, leaving 20 bases between them. This entry belongs to a study of blood T cell repertoires in COVID-19. Input material: peripheral blood. The chain has TRBV10-1 and TRBJ1-2; D is undetermined. The receptor was derived from a man aged 55-75 years with acute or convalescent COVID-19. The CDR3 nucleotides read TGCGCCAGCAGTGTGGGCCTGGCCTCGGAGGTAGGCTACACCTTC. This sequence encodes CASSVGLASEVGYTF.